These T cell receptor beta chains were read from a single sample in a study of blood T cells in healthy people across ages. TCRdb reprocessed the 5' RACE reads with MiXCR, giving one entry per CDR3 protein. This sample carries roughly 1,500,000 distinct CDR3 sequences, around 36% of them seen once, and the ten largest clones take over 9%. The sample comprised blood. All receptors come from a woman in her 30s in good health. Both conserved end residues are part of each CDR3. The order of the fields is D gene, V gene, J gene, CDR3 protein. A D gene is named only where the DNA matches it firmly.

.	TRBV27	TRBJ1-2	CASSLKGQHYGYTF
TRBD1	TRBV28	TRBJ1-6	CASSLGRNFRGLESPLHF
.	TRBV12-3/TRBV12-4	TRBJ1-6	CASSPRAGGSSPLHF
TRBD1	TRBV30	TRBJ1-2	CAWSGRDSNYGYTF
.	TRBV20-1	TRBJ2-2	CSALHTGELFF
TRBD1	TRBV2	TRBJ1-4	CASSHPGQKNEKLFF
.	TRBV2	TRBJ1-2	CASSEGTANYGYTF
TRBD2	TRBV5-1	TRBJ2-3	CASSIGLAGVDTQYF
.	TRBV7-9	TRBJ2-1	CASSPRDRYMEFF
.	TRBV27	TRBJ2-1	CANRKSGAGEQFF
.	TRBV6-5	TRBJ2-2	CASSTQGHGELFF
.	TRBV6-1	TRBJ1-6	CASSPSSSPLHF
.	TRBV20-1	TRBJ1-1	CSARPPQGRAEAFF
TRBD2	TRBV19	TRBJ2-3	CASKSPSGSLTDTQYF
.	TRBV4-1	TRBJ2-7	CASSQDIQEIYEQYF
TRBD1	TRBV20-1	TRBJ1-5	CSAEDRASNQPQHF
.	TRBV4-1	TRBJ2-7	CASSQEGRVGLGSYEQYF
TRBD1	TRBV6-6	TRBJ2-7	CASSARPGQGSEQYF
TRBD2	TRBV4-2	TRBJ2-3	CASSQDFSAQRGADTQYF
.	TRBV12-3/TRBV12-4	TRBJ2-1	CASRDSYNEQFF
.	TRBV4-2	TRBJ1-4	CASSPSLNEKLFF
TRBD1	TRBV28	TRBJ1-2	CASSSTGTGDNYGYTF
.	TRBV29-1	TRBJ2-1	CSVKPTSTEQFF
TRBD1	TRBV28	TRBJ1-6	CASTAQGAGGSPLHF
.	TRBV20-1	TRBJ1-2	CSARDNIIHGYTF
.	TRBV5-1	TRBJ2-1	CASSRVEQRDNEQFF
.	TRBV5-1	TRBJ2-3	CASSIRYGDTQYF
.	TRBV11-2	TRBJ2-3	CASSLIRSSADTQYF
.	TRBV4-1	TRBJ2-1	CASRQGGVSYNEQFF
TRBD1	TRBV28	TRBJ1-5	CASSTALVQGFGNQPQHF
.	TRBV6-5	TRBJ2-4	CASSSATYGTGQYF
.	TRBV4-1	TRBJ2-3	CAGSQNTDTQYF
.	TRBV29-1	TRBJ2-3	CSLRGTDTQYF
TRBD1	TRBV4-2	TRBJ2-5	CASSQDSIRDRGRETQYF
.	TRBV6-1	TRBJ1-5	CASRQQGIGIKAQHF
TRBD2	TRBV7-9	TRBJ2-1	CASSEIAGRTYNEQFF
.	TRBV29-1	TRBJ1-1	CSVEDPDARALSPAFF
.	TRBV6-1	TRBJ2-4	CASRGDGWNDLAKNIQYF
.	TRBV12-5	TRBJ2-3	CASGLPGDTQYF
.	TRBV5-4	TRBJ2-1	CATHAVGVPSHRSYLSIEQFF
.	TRBV30	TRBJ1-4	CAWSVPGRGEKLFF
.	TRBV6-5	TRBJ2-2	CASSYSGLTELDGELFF
TRBD1	TRBV28	TRBJ1-6	CASRSWDRYSSPLHF
TRBD1	TRBV12-3/TRBV12-4	TRBJ1-1	CASSPTGRDTEAFF
TRBD1	TRBV6-1	TRBJ1-1	CASSEQGQLNTEAFF
TRBD2	TRBV6-5	TRBJ2-1	CASSYLSSGGAVNEQFF
.	TRBV21-1	TRBJ2-5	CASSMIGTQETQYF
.	TRBV4-2	TRBJ1-2	CASSQGHGNTNYGYTF
.	TRBV7-6	TRBJ2-7	CASSPGLRIRSEGSYEQYF
.	TRBV3-1	TRBJ2-7	CASSQVPGRESYEQYF
.	TRBV20-1	TRBJ2-7	CSARVGASYEQYF
.	TRBV29-1	TRBJ1-1	CSVSGRDTEAFF
TRBD2	TRBV4-1	TRBJ2-3	CASSLEAGGQDTQYF